This T cell receptor (beta chain) was sequenced during a study of blood T cell repertoires in COVID-19. As for the study in general: Nucleic acid was either cDNA or gDNA, and it came from T cells, B-cell-depleted T cells, or PBMCs.

Trimming stripped 1 base from V and 4 bases from J, with 16 bases between. This CDR3 is built from 16 residues. Germline V gene sequence: CDR1 MNHEY, CDR2 SVGAGI. Method: immunoSEQ multiplex PCR; TCRdb's copy keeps in-frame clones and lacks some. The sample yields 190,000 or so clones, about 86% seen once. The sample taken for sequencing was peripheral blood. V gene TRBV6-5 combines with J gene TRBJ1-2; tentatively, D is TRBD1 (6 bases). The clonotype comes from a woman in her 30s with active or convalescent COVID-19. The CDR3 reads CASSYWGGVRGYGYTF. Written as DNA, the CDR3 is TGTGCCAGCAGTTACTGGGGGGGCGTACGCGGCTATGGCTACACCTTC.